The rows below give T cell receptor beta chains drawn from one sample of a study of early T cells in non-severe SARS-CoV-2 infection. TCRdb ran MiXCR on the 5' RACE reads and lists one entry per CDR3 protein. The data contain about 110,000 distinct CDR3 sequences, 11% of them singletons. Sequencing was performed on whole blood. These receptors originate from an adult who was a healthcare worker with PCR-confirmed SARS-CoV-2 infection or an uninfected control (not recorded which). Both conserved end residues are part of each CDR3. D genes are given only for firm matches. Rows may omit the clone size; those that give it use once, few, many or a size class.

.,TRBJ1-2,.,TRBV7-8,TGTGCCAGCAGCTTCGGCGGGGGCGGCTACACCTTC,CASSFGGGGYTF
TRBD2,TRBJ2-2,many,TRBV30,TGTGCCTCGGGGAGGCTAGCGGGGAACGGGGAGCTGTTTTTT,CASGRLAGNGELFF
.,TRBJ1-4,few,TRBV20-1,TGCAGTGGGCAGGGTGGCGAAAAACTGTTTTTT,CSGQGGEKLFF
.,TRBJ2-2,.,TRBV20-1,TGCAGTGCTGGCTACGGGAACACCGGGGAGCTGTTTTTT,CSAGYGNTGELFF
.,TRBJ2-1,many,TRBV7-9,TGTGCCAGCATGCTAGATAGGGCTGTCCTTCCCGGTGAGCAGTTCTTC,CASMLDRAVLPGEQFF
.,TRBJ2-3,many,TRBV9,TGTGCCAGCAGCTTGGGTAGCACAGATACGCAGTATTTT,CASSLGSTDTQYF
TRBD2,TRBJ2-1,many,TRBV28,TGTGCCAGCAGTCTCGGGACTAGCGGGAGGATGCGGGTAAATGGTGAGCAGTTCTTC,CASSLGTSGRMRVNGEQFF
.,TRBJ2-1,.,TRBV6-2/TRBV6-3,TGTGCCAGCATTTCAAGGCGCAGCGACAGTCCGTACAATGAGCAGTTCTTC,CASISRRSDSPYNEQFF
TRBD1,TRBJ1-4,few,TRBV15,TGTGCCACCAGCATTAGACAGGGTGGCGAAAAACTGTTTTTT,CATSIRQGGEKLFF
.,TRBJ2-2,few,TRBV12-3/TRBV12-4,TGTGCCAGCAGTTTAGCCTCAGGGTCCGGGGAGCTGTTTTTT,CASSLASGSGELFF
.,TRBJ2-1,.,TRBV19,TGTGCCAGTAGTATAATCCCAGGGAGGGAGCAGTTCTTC,CASSIIPGREQFF
.,TRBJ2-1,many,TRBV5-1,TGCGCCAGCCGATTGGGATCGGGACTCGACGACCGGGCGCCTGAGCAGTTCTTC,CASRLGSGLDDRAPEQFF
.,TRBJ1-6,few,TRBV7-6,TGTGCCAGCCGTAAAGGGGGGGGGAATTCACCCCTCCACTTT,CASRKGGGNSPLHF
TRBD2,TRBJ2-1,many,TRBV2,TGTGCCAGCAGAGCCGAGGGACTAGCGGGAGTATATGAGCAGTTCTTC,CASRAEGLAGVYEQFF
.,TRBJ2-1,.,TRBV11-2,TGTGCCAGCAGTTTGCTAGCGAGAGGGGGGCAGTTCTTC,CASSLLARGGQFF
TRBD2,TRBJ2-1,.,TRBV6-2/TRBV6-3,TGTGCCAGCAGTTATTGGGAGGGGCCGAGCTCCTACAATGAGCAGTTCTTC,CASSYWEGPSSYNEQFF
TRBD2,TRBJ2-3,.,TRBV20-1,TGCAGTGCTCTTAGTGGGCTAGCGGGGCGGGATACGCAGTATTTT,CSALSGLAGRDTQYF
.,TRBJ1-1,few,TRBV7-3,TGTGCCAGCAGCCTATACAGGGACACTGAAGCTTTCTTT,CASSLYRDTEAFF
.,TRBJ1-1,many,TRBV3-1,TGTGCCAGCAGCCAAGAAATTTTAGGTCGGCCTGAAGCTTTCTTT,CASSQEILGRPEAFF
.,TRBJ1-5,.,TRBV28,TGTGCCAGCAGTTTATCCGGGGGGAGGGAACAGCCCCAGCATTTT,CASSLSGGREQPQHF
.,TRBJ2-7,many,TRBV5-1,TGCGCCAGCAGCTTGGACAGGTCTTACTACGAGCAGTACTTC,CASSLDRSYYEQYF
TRBD1,TRBJ2-7,.,TRBV2,TGTGCCAGCAGTTTAAGAGGACAGGTCCACGAGCAGTACTTC,CASSLRGQVHEQYF
.,TRBJ2-1,few,TRBV12-3/TRBV12-4,TGTGCCAGCAGTTTTGCGGGGTGGGCCTACAATGAGCAGTTCTTC,CASSFAGWAYNEQFF
.,TRBJ2-3,.,TRBV15,TGTGCCACCAGCAGAGATGGGCGTACAGATACGCAGTATTTT,CATSRDGRTDTQYF
.,TRBJ2-1,.,TRBV9,TGTGCCAGCAGCGTAGAACCTAGCTACAATGAGCAGTTCTTC,CASSVEPSYNEQFF
.,TRBJ1-1,many,TRBV11-2,TGTGCCAGCAGACCAGTATTCAGGGGATCGGACACTGAAGCTTTCTTT,CASRPVFRGSDTEAFF
.,TRBJ2-4,many,TRBV6-2/TRBV6-3,TGTGCCAGCAGCTACATCCGGGGCAAAAACATTCAGTACTTC,CASSYIRGKNIQYF
.,TRBJ2-4,.,TRBV3-1,TGTGCCAGCAGCCACGGCCGGGAGTCGGCCAAAAACATTCAGTACTTC,CASSHGRESAKNIQYF
TRBD1,TRBJ1-1,.,TRBV20-1,TGCAGTGTCAGACCGGACAGGGTGAGGCCTGAAGCTTTCTTT,CSVRPDRVRPEAFF
.,TRBJ2-1,few,TRBV20-1,TGCAGTGCTAGTCCCCTGGCCGGCTCCTACAATGAGCAGTTCTTC,CSASPLAGSYNEQFF
.,TRBJ2-3,few,TRBV7-9,TGTGCCAGCAGCCAGAAAGGAATAGGGCACTCAGATACGCAGTATTTT,CASSQKGIGHSDTQYF
.,TRBJ2-7,many,TRBV30,TGTGCCTGGAGTGTGGTACGGGAGAGTACGGCCCTCGAGCAGTACTTC,CAWSVVRESTALEQYF
.,TRBJ1-1,many,TRBV9,TGTGCCAGCAGCGTAGATACGGACACTGAAGCTTTCTTT,CASSVDTDTEAFF
TRBD1,TRBJ2-7,few,TRBV4-1,TGCGCCAGCAGGCGGACAGGGGCTTTCCACGAGCAGTACTTC,CASRRTGAFHEQYF
.,TRBJ2-1,.,TRBV4-1,TGCGCCAGCAGCCAGGGGACGGGCAATGAGCAGTTCTTC,CASSQGTGNEQFF
.,TRBJ2-5,many,TRBV3-1,TGTGCCAGCAGCCGAGGGGCGGCCTCCCGGGTGGAGACCCAGTACTTC,CASSRGAASRVETQYF
.,TRBJ2-1,.,TRBV7-2,TGTGCCAGCAGCCAGACACAGACTATTACCTACAATGAGCAGTTCTTC,CASSQTQTITYNEQFF
.,TRBJ2-5,few,TRBV7-7,TGTGCCAGCAGCGAGCGATTTTTTAGCCAAGAGACCCAGTACTTC,CASSERFFSQETQYF
.,TRBJ2-7,.,TRBV2,TGTGCCAGCAGTGAGTCGGAGCCTACCTACGAGCAGTACTTC,CASSESEPTYEQYF
TRBD1,TRBJ2-1,many,TRBV5-6,TGTGCCAGCAGCCTGGGGACAGCCTCCAACTCCTACAATGAGCAGTTCTTC,CASSLGTASNSYNEQFF
TRBD1,TRBJ1-1,.,TRBV7-6,TGTGCCAGCAGCCAGACAGGGCGGACTGAAGCTTTCTTT,CASSQTGRTEAFF
TRBD2,TRBJ2-7,many,TRBV4-1,TGCGCCAGCAGCCAATCCCGTCCCACCGGGACTAGCGTGAGGTCCTACGAGCAGTACTTC,CASSQSRPTGTSVRSYEQYF
TRBD1,TRBJ2-2,.,TRBV28,TGTGCCAGCAGTTCGGCGACAGGGTTTGGCGGGGAGCTGTTTTTT,CASSSATGFGGELFF
.,TRBJ1-1,.,TRBV12-3/TRBV12-4,TGTGCCAGCAGTCCCGGACGGAATGAAGCTTTCTTT,CASSPGRNEAFF
.,TRBJ2-1,many,TRBV11-2,TGTGCCAGCAGCTTAGTTGGCCTAGGGTATGAGCAGTTCTTC,CASSLVGLGYEQFF
.,TRBJ2-5,many,TRBV9,TGTGCCAGCAGCGCCACGATTGCGGGGCGAGAGACCCAGTACTTC,CASSATIAGRETQYF